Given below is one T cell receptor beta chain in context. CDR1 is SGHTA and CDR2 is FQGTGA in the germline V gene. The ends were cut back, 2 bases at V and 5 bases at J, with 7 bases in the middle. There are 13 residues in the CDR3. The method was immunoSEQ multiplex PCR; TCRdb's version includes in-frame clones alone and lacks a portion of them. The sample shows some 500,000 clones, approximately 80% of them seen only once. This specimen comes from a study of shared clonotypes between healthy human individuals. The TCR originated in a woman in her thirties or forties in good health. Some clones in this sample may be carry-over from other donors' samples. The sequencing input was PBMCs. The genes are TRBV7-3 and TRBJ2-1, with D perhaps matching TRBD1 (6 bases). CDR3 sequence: CASSLDRHNEQFF. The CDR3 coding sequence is TGTGCCAGCAGCTTAGACAGGCACAATGAGCAGTTCTTC.